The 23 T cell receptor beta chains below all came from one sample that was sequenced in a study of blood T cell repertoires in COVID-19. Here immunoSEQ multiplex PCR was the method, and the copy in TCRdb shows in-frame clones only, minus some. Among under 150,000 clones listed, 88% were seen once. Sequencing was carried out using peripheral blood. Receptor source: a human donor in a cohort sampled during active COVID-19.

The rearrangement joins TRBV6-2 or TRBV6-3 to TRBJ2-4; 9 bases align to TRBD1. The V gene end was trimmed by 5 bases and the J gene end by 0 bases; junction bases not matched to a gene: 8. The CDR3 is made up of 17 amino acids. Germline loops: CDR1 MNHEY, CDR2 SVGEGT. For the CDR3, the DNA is TGTGCCAGCAGTACGGGGACAGGGTTCCTAGCCAAAAACATTCAGTACTTC. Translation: CASSTGTGFLAKNIQYF.

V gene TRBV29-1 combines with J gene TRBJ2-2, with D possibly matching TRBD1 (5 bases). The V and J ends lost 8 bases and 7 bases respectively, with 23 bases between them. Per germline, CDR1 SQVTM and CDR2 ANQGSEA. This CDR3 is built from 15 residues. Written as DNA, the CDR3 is TGCAGCTTCCTCTCTCAGGGATATAGGGTCGGGGAGCTGTTTTTT. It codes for CSFLSQGYRVGELFF.

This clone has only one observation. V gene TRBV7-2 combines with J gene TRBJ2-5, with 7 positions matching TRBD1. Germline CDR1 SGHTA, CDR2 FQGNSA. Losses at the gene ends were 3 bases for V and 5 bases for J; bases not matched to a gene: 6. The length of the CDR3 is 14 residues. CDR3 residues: CASSLKTQGETQYF. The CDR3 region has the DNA TGTGCCAGCAGCTTGAAAACACAGGGGGAGACCCAGTACTTC.

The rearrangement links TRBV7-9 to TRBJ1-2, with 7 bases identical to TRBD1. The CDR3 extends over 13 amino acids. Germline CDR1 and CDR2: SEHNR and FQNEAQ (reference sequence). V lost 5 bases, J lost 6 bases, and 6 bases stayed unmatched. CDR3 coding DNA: TGTGCCAGCAGCCTCGACAGGGTGGATGGCTACACCTTC. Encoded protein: CASSLDRVDGYTF. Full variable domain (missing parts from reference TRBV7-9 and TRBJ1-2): DTGVSQNPRHKITKRGQNVTFRCDPISEHNRLYWYRQTLGQGPEFLTYFQNEAQLEKSRLLSDRFSAERPKGSFSTLEIQRTEQGDSAMYLCASSLDRVDGYTFGSGTRLTVV.

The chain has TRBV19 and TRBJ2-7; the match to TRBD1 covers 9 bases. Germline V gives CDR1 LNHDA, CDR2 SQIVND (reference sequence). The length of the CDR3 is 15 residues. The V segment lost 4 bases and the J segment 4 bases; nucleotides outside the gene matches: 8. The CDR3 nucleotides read TGTGCCAGTAGTACACCGGGACAGGGAAAATACGAGCAGTACTTC. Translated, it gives CASSTPGQGKYEQYF.

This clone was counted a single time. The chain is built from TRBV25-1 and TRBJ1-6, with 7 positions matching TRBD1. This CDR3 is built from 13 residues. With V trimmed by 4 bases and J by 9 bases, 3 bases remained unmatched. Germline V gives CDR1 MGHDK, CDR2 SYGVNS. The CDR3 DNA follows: TGTGCCAGCAGTGGACAGGGCAGTTCACCCCTCCACTTT. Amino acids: CASSGQGSSPLHF.

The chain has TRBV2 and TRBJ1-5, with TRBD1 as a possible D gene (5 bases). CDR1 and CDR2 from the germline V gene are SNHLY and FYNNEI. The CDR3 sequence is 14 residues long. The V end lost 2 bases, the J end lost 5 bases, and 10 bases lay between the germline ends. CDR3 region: CASSESGPHQPQHF. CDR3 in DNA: TGTGCCAGCAGTGAATCAGGGCCCCATCAGCCCCAGCATTTT.

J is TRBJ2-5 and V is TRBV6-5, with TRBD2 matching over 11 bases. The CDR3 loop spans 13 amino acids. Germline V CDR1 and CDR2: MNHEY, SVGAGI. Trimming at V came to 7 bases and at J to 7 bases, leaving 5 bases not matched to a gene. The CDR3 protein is CASTLSGGGTQYF. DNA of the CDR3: TGTGCCAGCACACTTAGCGGGGGGGGGACCCAGTACTTC.

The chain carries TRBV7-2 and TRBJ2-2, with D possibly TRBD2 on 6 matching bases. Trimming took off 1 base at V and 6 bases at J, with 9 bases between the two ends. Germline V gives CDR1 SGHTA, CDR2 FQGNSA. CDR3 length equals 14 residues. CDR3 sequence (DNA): TGTGCCAGCAGCTTAGACTGGGGGGCCGGGGAGCTGTTTTTT. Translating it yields CASSLDWGAGELFF.

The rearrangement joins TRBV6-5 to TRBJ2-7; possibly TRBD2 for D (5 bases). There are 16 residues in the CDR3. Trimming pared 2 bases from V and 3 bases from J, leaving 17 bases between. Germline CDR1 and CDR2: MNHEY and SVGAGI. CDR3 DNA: TGTGCCAGCAGTTACAGCCCCGGGGTGATAGGCTACGAGCAGTACTTC. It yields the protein CASSYSPGVIGYEQYF.

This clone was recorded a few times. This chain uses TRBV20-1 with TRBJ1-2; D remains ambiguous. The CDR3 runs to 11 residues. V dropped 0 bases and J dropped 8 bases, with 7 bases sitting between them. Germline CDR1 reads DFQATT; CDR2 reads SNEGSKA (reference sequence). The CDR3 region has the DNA TGCAGTGCTAGAGATCTCGGGGGCTACACCTTC. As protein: CSARDLGGYTF.

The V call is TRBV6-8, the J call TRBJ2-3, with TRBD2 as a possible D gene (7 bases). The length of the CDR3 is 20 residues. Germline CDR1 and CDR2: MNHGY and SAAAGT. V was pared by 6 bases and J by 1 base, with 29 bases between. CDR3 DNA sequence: TGTGCCAGCAGCCGCAGGGGAAAGGCGGGGGCGACCCTTCGCACAGATACGCAGTATTTT. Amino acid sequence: CASSRRGKAGATLRTDTQYF.

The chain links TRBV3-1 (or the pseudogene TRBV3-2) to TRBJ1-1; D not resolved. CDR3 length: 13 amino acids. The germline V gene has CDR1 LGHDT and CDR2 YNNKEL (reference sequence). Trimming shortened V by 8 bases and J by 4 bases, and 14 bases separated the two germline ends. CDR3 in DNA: TGTGCCAGCGGTGGGCCGGCCGGCACTGAAGCTTTCTTT. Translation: CASGGPAGTEAFF.

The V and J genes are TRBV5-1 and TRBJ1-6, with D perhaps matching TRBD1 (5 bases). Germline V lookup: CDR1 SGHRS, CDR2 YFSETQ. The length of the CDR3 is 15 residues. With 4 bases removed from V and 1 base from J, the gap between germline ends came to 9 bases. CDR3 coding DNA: TGCGCCAGCAGCCCGGGGGGATCCTATAATTCACCCCTCCACTTT. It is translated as CASSPGGSYNSPLHF.

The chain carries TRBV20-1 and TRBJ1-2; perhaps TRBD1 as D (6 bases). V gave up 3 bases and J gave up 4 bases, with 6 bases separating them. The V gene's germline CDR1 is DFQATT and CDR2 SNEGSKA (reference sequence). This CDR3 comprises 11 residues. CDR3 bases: TGCAGTGCTAGCAGGGGCTATGGCTACACCTTC. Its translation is CSASRGYGYTF.

CDR3 sequence (DNA): TGTGCCATCAGTGAGACCCGAGCGGGGGACCTCTACGAGCAGTACTTC. It codes for CAISETRAGDLYEQYF. The chain employs TRBV10-3 and TRBJ2-7; 8 bases are shared with TRBD2. The trim removed 2 bases at V and 3 bases at J, leaving 9 bases unmatched. The CDR3 length is 16 residues. CDR1 and CDR2 from the germline V gene are ENHRY and SYGVKD.

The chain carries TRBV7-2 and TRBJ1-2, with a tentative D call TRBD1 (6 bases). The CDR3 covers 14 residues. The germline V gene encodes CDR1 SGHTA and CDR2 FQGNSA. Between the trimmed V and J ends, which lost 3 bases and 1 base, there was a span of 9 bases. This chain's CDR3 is CASSLQQGNYGYTF. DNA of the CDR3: TGTGCCAGCAGCTTGCAACAGGGTAACTATGGCTACACCTTC.

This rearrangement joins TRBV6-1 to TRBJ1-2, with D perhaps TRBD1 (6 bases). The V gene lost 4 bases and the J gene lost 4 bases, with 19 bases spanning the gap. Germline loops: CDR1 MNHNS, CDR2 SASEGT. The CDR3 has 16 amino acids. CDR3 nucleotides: TGTGCCAGCAGTGTGAATGGTGGACAGATGGGCTATGGCTACACCTTC. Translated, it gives CASSVNGGQMGYGYTF.

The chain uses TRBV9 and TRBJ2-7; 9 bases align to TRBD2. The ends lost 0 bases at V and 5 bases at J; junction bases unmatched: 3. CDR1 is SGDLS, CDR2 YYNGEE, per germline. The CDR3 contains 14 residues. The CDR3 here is CASSVGLAGNEQYF. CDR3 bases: TGTGCCAGCAGCGTAGGGCTAGCGGGGAACGAGCAGTACTTC.

The CDR3 DNA is TGCGCCAGCAGCTTTGGAGGCGGGACGGGCTCCTACGAGCAGTACTTC. Translated, it gives CASSFGGGTGSYEQYF. The gene calls are TRBV5-1 and TRBJ2-7, with D perhaps matching TRBD2 (6 bases). V lost 2 bases and J lost 0, with 15 bases in between. This CDR3 is 16 amino acids long. CDR1 and CDR2 (germline): SGHRS, YFSETQ. The whole variable domain, filled in from reference TRBV5-1 and TRBJ2-7, reads KAGVTQTPRYLIKTRGQQVTLSCSPISGHRSVSWYQQTPGQGLQFLFEYFSETQRNKGNFPGRFSGRQFSNSRSEMNVSTLELGDSALYLCASSFGGGTGSYEQYFGPGTRLTVT.

CDR3 nucleotide sequence: TGTGCCAGCAGCCAAGGAGGGTTTGGCAATCAGCCCCAGCATTTT. Protein: CASSQGGFGNQPQHF. The J gene is TRBJ1-5, the V gene TRBV3-1 (or the pseudogene TRBV3-2); D is uncertain. Trimming cost V 1 base and J 2 bases, with 9 bases left between them. The CDR3 runs 15 residues. CDR1 is LGHDT, CDR2 YNNKEL, per germline (reference sequence).

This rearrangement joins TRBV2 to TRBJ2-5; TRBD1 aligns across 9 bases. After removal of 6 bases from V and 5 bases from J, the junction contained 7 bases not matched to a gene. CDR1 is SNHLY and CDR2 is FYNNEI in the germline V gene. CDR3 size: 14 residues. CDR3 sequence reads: CASSRQGEGETQYF. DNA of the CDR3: TGTGCCAGCAGCCGACAGGGGGAGGGGGAGACCCAGTACTTC.

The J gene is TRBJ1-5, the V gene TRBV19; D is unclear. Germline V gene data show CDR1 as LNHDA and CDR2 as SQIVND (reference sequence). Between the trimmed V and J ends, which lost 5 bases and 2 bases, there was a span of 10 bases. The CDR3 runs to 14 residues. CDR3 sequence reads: CASSGVGGNQPQHF. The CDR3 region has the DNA TGTGCCAGTAGTGGTGTGGGCGGCAATCAGCCCCAGCATTTT.